The entry that follows covers one T cell receptor (beta chain) sequence. Its antigen is still unknown. Germline V gene data show CDR1 as SGHTA and CDR2 as FQGNSA. The CDR3 contains 14 residues. Deletions cut 6 bases from V and 6 bases from J, with 15 bases between. Produced via immunoSEQ multiplex PCR; TCRdb's table is partial and in-frame only. The sample comprises under 55,000 clones, under 80% of which are singletons, and about 0.7% rests with the top ten. The sort gate was single viable CD3+CD4+CD8-CD45RO+ cells for memory CD4+ T cells. Serum IgG to CMV pp150, pp28, p38 and p52 defined serostatus. This sample is part of a study of memory CD4+ T cells and cytomegalovirus serostatus. Points from the study as a whole: About 40% of the roughly 160 known CMV-associated TCRbeta sequences appeared in CD4+ memory.

This TCR was recovered from an adult in good health and CMV-seronegative. Sequenced input: memory CD4+ T cells from blood. The chain couples TRBV7-2 to TRBJ2-1; a possible D gene is TRBD2 (6 bases). The chain's CDR3 is CASRTTGEGNEQFF. The CDR3 DNA follows: TGTGCCAGCAGAACGACGGGAGAGGGCAATGAGCAGTTCTTC.